A selection of T cell receptor beta chains follows, all from one sample in a study of cytomegalovirus exposure and HLA in healthy donors. Sequenced by immunoSEQ multiplex PCR; TCRdb stores in-frame clones only, minus some. The data hold 100,000 to 150,000 clones, with 77% observed a single time. Sequences were obtained from PBMCs. All receptors come from a man over 45 in good health and CMV-seropositive. Each CDR3 is given with its conserved first and last residue. D genes are given only for firm matches. Size is stated for part of the rows, as once, few or many counts, or as a class when the clone is expanded.

>TRBJ2-3|.|TRBD2|14|TRBV10-1
CASSESSSGRNPYF
TGCGCCAGCAGTGAGTCGTCTAGCGGGAGAAATCCGTATTTT
>TRBJ1-2|.|TRBD1|16|TRBV5-6
CASSYQTGTAFYGYTF
TGTGCCAGCAGCTACCAAACCGGGACAGCCTTCTATGGCTACACCTTC
>TRBJ1-2|.|TRBD1|13|TRBV28
CASSQDRTYGYTF
TGTGCCAGCAGTCAGGACAGGACCTATGGCTACACCTTC
>TRBJ2-4|.|.|12|TRBV6-6
CASSYSGGGGYF
TGTGCCAGCAGTTACTCTGGCGGGGGCGGGTACTTC
>TRBJ1-3|.|TRBD1|14|TRBV10-3
CAISEQGPGNTIYF
TGTGCCATCAGCGAACAGGGGCCTGGAAACACCATATATTTT
>TRBJ1-5|.|.|17|TRBV7-8
CASSLVRSGYSNQPQHF
TGTGCCAGCAGCTTAGTTCGCTCGGGGTATAGCAATCAGCCCCAGCATTTT
>TRBJ2-1|.|TRBD2|15|TRBV7-8
CASSLGTSGTNEQFF
TGTGCCAGCAGCTTAGGAACTAGCGGGACCAATGAGCAGTTCTTC
>TRBJ1-1|once|TRBD1|15|TRBV5-6
CASSLVDRAYTEAFF
TGTGCCAGCAGCTTGGTCGACAGGGCCTACACTGAAGCTTTCTTT
>TRBJ2-7|few|TRBD1|14|TRBV7-9
CASSLNRGQDEQYF
TGTGCCAGCAGCCTAAACAGGGGGCAGGACGAGCAGTACTTC
>TRBJ1-3|.|.|14|TRBV29-1
CSVESGLSGNTIYF
TGCAGCGTTGAGTCAGGGTTAAGCGGAAACACCATATATTTT
>TRBJ2-5|.|TRBD2|16|TRBV27
CASSLGERGGKETQYF
TGTGCCAGCAGTTTGGGTGAGCGGGGGGGCAAGGAGACCCAGTACTTC
>TRBJ1-4|.|TRBD1|16|TRBV7-8
CASSSLTGVVDEKLFF
TGTGCCAGCAGCTCGTTAACAGGGGTCGTTGATGAAAAACTGTTTTTT
>TRBJ2-2|.|.|13|TRBV6-1
CASSHSGPGELFF
TGTGCCAGCAGCCATAGCGGCCCCGGGGAGCTGTTTTTT
>TRBJ2-1|.|.|12|TRBV2
CASSVAGGIGIF
.
>TRBJ1-6|.|.|14|TRBV30
CACPGRGIRSPLHF
TGTGCCTGTCCAGGGAGGGGAATTCGTTCCCCCCTCCACTTT
>TRBJ1-1|.|.|12|TRBV29-1
CSVKTGNTEAFF
TGCAGCGTTAAGACAGGGAACACTGAAGCTTTCTTT
>TRBJ1-6|.|TRBD1|15|TRBV5-5
CASSRGQSYNSPLHF
TGTGCCAGCAGCCGGGGACAGTCCTATAATTCACCCCTCCACTTT
>TRBJ1-4|.|TRBD1|15|TRBV4-3
CASSQGDRGGEKLFF
TGCGCCAGCAGCCAAGGAGACAGGGGAGGGGAAAAACTGTTTTTT
>TRBJ1-6|.|TRBD1|14|TRBV6-5
CASRGGQDNSPLHF
TGTGCCAGCAGAGGGGGACAGGATAATTCACCCCTCCACTTT
>TRBJ1-4|.|.|13|TRBV19
CAVNLGRGEKLFF
TGTGCCGTAAACCTCGGGCGCGGGGAAAAACTGTTTTTT
>TRBJ2-3|.|TRBD1|15|TRBV6-5
CASSYSDRVTDTQYF
TGTGCCAGCAGTTACTCGGACAGGGTAACAGATACGCAGTATTTT
>TRBJ2-5|.|.|16|TRBV7-2
CASSFYYNRGGETQYF
TGTGCCAGCAGCTTTTATTATAACAGGGGAGGCGAGACCCAGTACTTC
>TRBJ1-1|few|.|13|TRBV7-8
CASSQGGRTEAFF
TGTGCCAGCAGCCAGGGCGGAAGAACTGAAGCTTTCTTT
>TRBJ1-1|.|.|13|TRBV18
CASSSGENTEAFF
TGTGCCAGCTCCTCGGGGGAGAACACGGAAGCTTTCTTT
>TRBJ1-6|.|.|16|TRBV5-1
CASNYLTGSYNSPLHF
TGCGCCAGCAATTATCTAACAGGGAGTTATAATTCACCCCTCCACTTT
>TRBJ2-1|.|TRBD2|17|TRBV11-2
CASSLAGLAGGYNEQFF
TGTGCCAGCAGCTTAGCAGGACTAGCGGGCGGCTACAATGAGCAGTTCTTC
>TRBJ2-2|.|TRBD1|15|TRBV5-4
CASSLQGVETGELFF
TGTGCCAGCAGCCTACAGGGGGTAGAAACCGGGGAGCTGTTTTTT
>TRBJ1-5|.|.|11|TRBV2
CASGRNQPQHF
TGTGCCAGCGGCAGGAATCAGCCCCAGCATTTT